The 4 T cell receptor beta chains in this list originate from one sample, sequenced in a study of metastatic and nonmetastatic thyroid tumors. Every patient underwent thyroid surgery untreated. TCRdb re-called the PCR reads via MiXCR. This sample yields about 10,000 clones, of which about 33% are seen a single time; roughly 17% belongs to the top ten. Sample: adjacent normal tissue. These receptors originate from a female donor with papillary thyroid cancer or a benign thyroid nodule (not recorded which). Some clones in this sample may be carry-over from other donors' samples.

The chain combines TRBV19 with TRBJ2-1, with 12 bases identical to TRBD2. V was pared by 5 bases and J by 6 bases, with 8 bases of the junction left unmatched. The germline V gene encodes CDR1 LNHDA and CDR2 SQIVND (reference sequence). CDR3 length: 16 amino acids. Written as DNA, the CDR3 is TGTGCCAGTAGTTTATCGACTAGCGGGAGTTCCAATGAGCAGTTCTTC. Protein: CASSLSTSGSSNEQFF.

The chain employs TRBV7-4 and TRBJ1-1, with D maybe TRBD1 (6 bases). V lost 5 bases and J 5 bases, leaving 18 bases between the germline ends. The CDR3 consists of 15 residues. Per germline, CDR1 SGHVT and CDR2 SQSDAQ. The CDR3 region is CASSPAPGAGTEAFF. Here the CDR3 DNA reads TGTGCCAGCAGCCCAGCCCCAGGGGCAGGGACTGAAGCTTTCTTT.

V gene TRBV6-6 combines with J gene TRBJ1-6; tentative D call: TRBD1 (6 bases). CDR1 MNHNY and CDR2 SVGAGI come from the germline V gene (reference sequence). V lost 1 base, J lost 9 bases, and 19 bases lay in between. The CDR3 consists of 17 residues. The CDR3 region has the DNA TGTGCCAGCAGTTACTTACCCGGACAGCCCGGCGGTTCACCCCTCCACTTT. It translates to CASSYLPGQPGGSPLHF.

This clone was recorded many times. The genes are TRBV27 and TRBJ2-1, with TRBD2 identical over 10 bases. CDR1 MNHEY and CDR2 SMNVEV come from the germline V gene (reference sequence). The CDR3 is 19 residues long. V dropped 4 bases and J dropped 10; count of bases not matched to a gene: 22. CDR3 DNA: TGTGCCAGCAGTTCTCCAACCCAATTGACTAGCGGGTGGGAAGTGGAGCAGTTCTTC. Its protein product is CASSSPTQLTSGWEVEQFF.